The present T cell receptor beta chain was sequenced within a study of T cell clonality in common variable immunodeficiency. Study results and caveats: In common variable immunodeficiency, TCR beta chains reportedly carried fewer deletions and N-nucleotide insertions. CVID subjects showed higher TCRbeta clonality than healthy controls.

In the case of this clone: No antigen is known for it. The read terminates 3 residues before the CDR3 end, so the remaining end is supplied by the germline J gene.

Sequencing input was equivalent genomic DNA from CVID and controls. Assay: immunoSEQ multiplex PCR; the TCRdb copy retains only in-frame clones and omits some. The specimen has about 42,000 clones, none found just once. The CDR3 extends over 15 amino acids. From germline, CDR1 is SGHAT and CDR2 FQNNGV. The V segment lost 5 bases and the J segment 3 bases; nucleotides outside the gene matches: 10. The specimen was peripheral blood mononuclear cells. The rearrangement joins TRBV11-2 to TRBJ2-7; 7 positions agree with TRBD1. This receptor was obtained from a person aged 18 to 69 in good health. The CDR3 sequence is CASSRGGWGSYEQYF. Incomplete CDR3 DNA: TGTGCCAGCAGCAGAGGGGGCTGGGGTAGCTACGAG.